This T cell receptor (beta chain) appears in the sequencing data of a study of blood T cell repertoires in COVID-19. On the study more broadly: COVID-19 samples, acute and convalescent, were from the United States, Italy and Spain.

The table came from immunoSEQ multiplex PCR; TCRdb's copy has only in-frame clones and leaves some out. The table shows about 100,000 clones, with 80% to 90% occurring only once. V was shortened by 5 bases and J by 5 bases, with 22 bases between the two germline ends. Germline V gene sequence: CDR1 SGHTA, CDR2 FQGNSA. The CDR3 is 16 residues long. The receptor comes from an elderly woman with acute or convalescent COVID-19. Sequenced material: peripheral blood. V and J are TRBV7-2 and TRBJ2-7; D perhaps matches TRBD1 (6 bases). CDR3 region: CASSPLPTGRVDEQYF. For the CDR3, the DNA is TGTGCCAGCAGCCCACTCCCAACAGGGCGGGTAGACGAGCAGTACTTC.